The 17 T cell receptor beta chains presented below share a single source sample, sequenced in a study of CD8+ T cells in alopecia areata. Treatment noted: oral pan-JAK inhibitor, 5-10 mg twice daily. Following extraction, RNA underwent reverse transcription to cDNA, which served as the sequencing template. TCRdb keeps only in-frame clones here, not all; method: immunoSEQ multiplex PCR. The sample shows some 190,000 clones, approximately 49% of them seen only once. The specimen was CD8+ T cells sorted from blood, collected around week 52, from a patient treated with tofacitinib. The origin of the receptors is a human donor with alopecia areata.

The chain employs TRBV11-2 and TRBJ1-2; D uncertain. This CDR3 has 13 residues. Germline V gives CDR1 SGHAT, CDR2 FQNNGV. V was cut by 1 base and J by 4 bases, with 7 bases left in between. In DNA form, the CDR3 reads TGTGCCAGCAGCTTAGTACCGGGCTATGGCTACACCTTC. This gives the protein CASSLVPGYGYTF.

V gene TRBV30 combines with J gene TRBJ2-1; 10 nucleotides align to TRBD2. With 2 bases clipped from V and 8 bases from J, the junction kept 6 bases outside the gene matches. This CDR3 spans 14 amino acids. From germline, CDR1 is GTSNPN and CDR2 SVGIG (reference sequence). CDR3 DNA: TGTGCCTGGAGTAGCGGGGGGGCCAGGTATGAGCAGTTCTTC. It encodes CAWSSGGARYEQFF.

The chain has TRBV6-5 and TRBJ1-2; 8 nucleotides match TRBD1. Germline-derived CDR1 and CDR2 are MNHEY and SVGAGI. This CDR3 contains 14 residues. The trim removed 4 bases at V and 3 bases at J, leaving 4 bases unmatched. This CDR3 is CASSFLDRDYGYTF. For the CDR3, the DNA is TGTGCCAGCAGTTTCCTGGACAGGGACTATGGCTACACCTTC.

The V gene is TRBV6-5, the J gene TRBJ1-1, with D unresolved. CDR1 and CDR2 from the germline V gene are MNHEY and SVGAGI. Trimming removed 2 bases at V and 2 bases at J, with 6 bases between. The CDR3 runs to 13 residues. For the CDR3, the DNA is TGTGCCAGCAGTTACGTCTCTAACACTGAAGCTTTCTTT. Its protein product is CASSYVSNTEAFF.

This clone was recorded a few times. Within the sample, other DNA sequences also encode this same CDR3. The chain has TRBV4-3 and TRBJ2-5; 10 bases match TRBD2. The V segment lost 3 bases and the J segment 2 bases; nucleotides outside the gene matches: 3. This CDR3 spans 15 amino acids. Germline lookup yields CDR1 LGHNA and CDR2 YSLEER. Written as DNA, the CDR3 is TGCGCCAGCAGCCAGGAGCGGGGGGGACAAGAGACCCAGTACTTC. It codes for CASSQERGGQETQYF.

Here the CDR3 reads CASSPWTGEGYGYTF. CDR3 coding DNA: TGTGCCAGCAGCCCCTGGACCGGGGAAGGGTATGGCTACACCTTC. The chain combines TRBV9 with TRBJ1-2; the D is unclear. The ends were cut back, 4 bases at V and 5 bases at J, with 18 bases in the middle. The CDR3 is 15 residues long. Per the germline V gene, CDR1 is SGDLS and CDR2 is YYNGEE.

V and J are TRBV13 and TRBJ2-7, with a tentative D call TRBD1 (7 bases). V lost 5 bases and J lost 4, with 15 bases in between. Per germline, CDR1 PRHDT and CDR2 FYEKMQ (reference sequence). CDR3 length: 14 residues. CDR3 nucleotide sequence: TGTGCCAGCAGCGGGGCGACAGGGAGGTACGAGCAGTACTTC. As protein: CASSGATGRYEQYF.

The chain recombines TRBV29-1 with TRBJ2-1; weak D call: TRBD2 (6 bases). CDR1 is SQVTM and CDR2 is ANQGSEA in the germline V gene. This CDR3 comprises 10 residues. The CDR3 sequence: CAGQYNEQFF. Written as DNA, the CDR3 is TGCGCGGGGCAATACAATGAGCAGTTCTTC.

The rearrangement joins TRBV11-2 to TRBJ1-2; a weak D match, TRBD1 (5 bases). The CDR3 has 15 amino acids. Germline CDR1 reads SGHAT; CDR2 reads FQNNGV. The V gene lost 5 bases and the J gene lost 4 bases, with 17 bases spanning the gap. This chain's CDR3 is CASSPWTGQGYGYTF. The CDR3 DNA is TGTGCCAGCAGCCCGTGGACGGGGCAGGGCTATGGCTACACCTTC.

The chain couples TRBV7-6 to TRBJ2-1; D gene uncertain. The CDR3 has 14 residues. Per germline, CDR1 SGHVS and CDR2 FNYEAQ. The V and J ends lost 2 bases and 2 bases respectively, with 7 bases between them. The CDR3 DNA follows: TGTGCCAGCAGCTTACAGTTGGCCTACAATGAGCAGTTCTTC. The encoded protein is CASSLQLAYNEQFF. Variable domain in full (rest from reference TRBV7-6 and TRBJ2-1): GAGVSQSPRYKVTKRGQDVALRCDPISGHVSLYWYRQALGQGPEFLTYFNYEAQQDKSGLPNDRFSAERPEGSISTLTIQRTEQRDSAMYRCASSLQLAYNEQFFGPGTRLTVL.

This clone was recorded a few times. V is TRBV9 and J is TRBJ2-7; D ambiguous. The V and J ends lost 3 bases and 0 bases respectively, with 16 bases between them. This CDR3 contains 16 residues. Germline V gene lookup returns CDR1 SGDLS and CDR2 YYNGEE. CDR3 protein: CASSASTLDGSYEQYF. The CDR3 DNA reads as TGTGCCAGCAGCGCCTCGACTCTGGACGGCTCCTACGAGCAGTACTTC. Filled out from reference TRBV9 and TRBJ2-7, the complete variable domain reads DSGVTQTPKHLITATGQRVTLRCSPRSGDLSVYWYQQSLDQGLQFLIQYYNGEERAKGNILERFSAQQFPDLHSELNLSSLELGDSALYFCASSASTLDGSYEQYFGPGTRLTVT.

This clone has just a few counts. The rearrangement links TRBV10-3 to TRBJ2-1, with TRBD1 matching over 9 bases. Germline CDR1 ENHRY, CDR2 SYGVKD. J lost 9 bases, V lost 5 bases, and 8 bases had no gene match. This CDR3 is built from 14 residues. The CDR3 region is CAISSGTGSIEQFF. The CDR3 DNA reads TGTGCCATCAGTTCCGGGACAGGGTCGATTGAGCAGTTCTTC.

This clone was seen more than once but under ten times. This chain uses TRBV10-3 with TRBJ2-7; 7 bases match TRBD2. CDR1 is ENHRY and CDR2 is SYGVKD in the germline V gene. CDR3 length: 12 amino acids. V lost 10 bases to trimming and J lost 7 bases; unmatched junction nucleotides: 10. The CDR3 DNA follows: TGTGCCACCGCCGGGGGAGGGAGTGAGCAGTACTTC. Its protein product is CATAGGGSEQYF.

V and J are TRBV30 and TRBJ2-1, with 9 nucleotides matching TRBD2. The germline V gene encodes CDR1 GTSNPN and CDR2 SVGIG (reference sequence). The CDR3 contains 14 residues. V shed 5 bases and J 15 bases; nucleotides not matched to a gene: 17. The CDR3 spells CAWDLAGPGGLAFF. CDR3 in DNA: TGTGCCTGGGACCTAGCGGGACCGGGGGGTCTGGCGTTCTTC. Looking up the rest from reference TRBV30 and TRBJ2-1 gives the full variable domain: SQTIHQWPATLVQPVGSPLSLECTVEGTSNPNLYWYRQAAGRGLQLLFYSVGIGQISSEVPQNLSASRPQDRQFILSSKKLLLSDSGFYLCAWDLAGPGGLAFFGPGTRLTVL.

On this clone itself: Other DNA sequences within the sample encode an identical CDR3. The chain employs TRBV7-9 and TRBJ2-7; D not certain. Germline-derived CDR1 and CDR2 are SEHNR and FQNEAQ (reference sequence). This CDR3 contains 13 residues. V lost 3 bases, J lost 1 base, and 7 bases lay in between. Here the CDR3 DNA reads TGTGCCAGCAGCTTGTCAGAGTCCTACGAGCAGTACTTC. It is translated as CASSLSESYEQYF.

The table lists this clone with a few counts. The chain combines TRBV5-6 with TRBJ2-7; possible D gene TRBD2, 6 bases. This CDR3 is built from 12 residues. Germline values: CDR1 SGHDT, CDR2 YYEEEE. The V end was cut by 3 bases, the J end by 6 bases, with 10 bases between. The DNA of the CDR3 is TGTGCCAGCAGCTCCTGGGAGGCCGAGCAGTACTTC. This encodes CASSSWEAEQYF.

This chain joins TRBV7-8 and TRBJ2-3; 7 bases align to TRBD1. The CDR3 length is 14 residues. The trim removed 2 bases at V and 2 bases at J, leaving 1 base unmatched. The germline V gene encodes CDR1 SGHVS and CDR2 FQNEAQ. The CDR3, as DNA: TGTGCCAGCAGCTTAACAGGGGTCACAGATACGCAGTATTTT. Its protein is CASSLTGVTDTQYF.